This is a list of T cell receptor beta chains from one sample in a study of blood T cell repertoires in COVID-19. Using immunoSEQ multiplex PCR, the repertoire was profiled, and TCRdb retains in-frame clones only, with some absent. Among about 280,000 clones listed, less than 85% were seen once. The material sequenced was PBMCs or T cells enriched from blood (not recorded which). The source is a woman aged 50 to 65 who had recovered from COVID-19. CDR3s include the opening cysteine and the closing phenylalanine or tryptophan. Each record gives: J gene, V gene, clone size, D gene, CDR3 DNA, CDR3 protein. The D gene is left open where the match is weak. Clone size, where shown, is once, few, many, or a class for clones that have expanded.

TRBJ1-1,TRBV3-1/TRBV3-2,-,-,TGTGCCAGCAGCCAAACGGTAGCGGACACTGAAGCTTTCTTT,CASSQTVADTEAFF
TRBJ2-5,TRBV11-2,-,-,TGTGCCAGCAGCCCACGGGACACCTTTCGAGAGACCCAGTACTTC,CASSPRDTFRETQYF
TRBJ2-7,TRBV4-1,few,TRBD2,TGCGCCAGCAGCCACGTGGGAATAGCGGGAGGGGCCTACGAGCAGTACTTC,CASSHVGIAGGAYEQYF
TRBJ2-3,TRBV30,-,TRBD2,TGTGCCTGGAGTATTAGCGGGGAGGTCACAGATACGCAGTATTTT,CAWSISGEVTDTQYF
TRBJ1-2,TRBV18,-,-,TGTGCCAGCTCACCACAAGCAGGGAGGGGAGTGAAAGATGGCTACACCTTC,CASSPQAGRGVKDGYTF
TRBJ1-1,TRBV24-1,-,TRBD1,TGTGCCACCGCCGGGACAGATGGTTTTCCTTTCTTT,CATAGTDGFPFF
TRBJ2-5,TRBV6-2/TRBV6-3,-,-,TGTGCCAGCAGTTTGCCAGGAGAGACCCAGTACTTC,CASSLPGETQYF
TRBJ1-2,TRBV4-1,-,-,TGCGCCAGCAGCCAAATGGGAGGAGGCCGGAGTAACTATGGCTACACCTTC,CASSQMGGGRSNYGYTF
TRBJ1-2,TRBV11-2,many,TRBD1,TGTGCCAGCAGCCATCCGGGACAGATATCCAACTATGGCTACACCTTC,CASSHPGQISNYGYTF
TRBJ2-1,TRBV7-9,-,TRBD2,TGTGCCAGCAGCTTAAGGGGGGGTAGCGGGAGCGCCTACAATGAGCAGTTCTTC,CASSLRGGSGSAYNEQFF
TRBJ2-2,TRBV19,-,-,TGTGCCAGTAGTACCTTATCGTTTAGGGAGGCCGGGGAGCTGTTTTTT,CASSTLSFREAGELFF
TRBJ1-1,TRBV6-1,-,-,TGTGCCAGCAGCGAATACAGGGAAGTCAACACTGAAGCTTTCTTT,CASSEYREVNTEAFF
TRBJ2-1,TRBV5-1,-,-,TGCGCCAGCAGCAAACTAGTACGGGATGAGCAGTTCTTC,CASSKLVRDEQFF
TRBJ1-2,TRBV7-2,-,-,TGTGCCAGCAGCTTAATTTCGCGGGGCGCGGGCTATGGCTACACCTTC,CASSLISRGAGYGYTF
TRBJ2-5,TRBV2,-,TRBD1,TGTGCCAGCAGGGCACAGGGGGCGCCTGGAGAGACCCAGTACTTC,CASRAQGAPGETQYF
TRBJ1-4,TRBV3-1/TRBV3-2,-,-,TGTGCCAGCAGCCAGAGGGCAGGAACAGAAAAACTGTTTTTT,CASSQRAGTEKLFF
TRBJ2-4,TRBV30,-,-,TGTGCCGAAAAAAGTAGCGGAAAAAACATTCAGTACTTC,CAEKSSGKNIQYF
TRBJ2-6,TRBV3-1/TRBV3-2,-,-,TGTGCCAGCAGCCAAGATCTTAGCTCTGGGGCCAACGTCCTGACTTTC,CASSQDLSSGANVLTF
TRBJ1-1,TRBV4-1,once,-,TGCGCCAGCAGCCAAGACCAGACAGTGAACACTGAAGCTTTCTTT,CASSQDQTVNTEAFF
TRBJ2-7,TRBV5-5,-,-,TGTGCCAGCAATGAGGTAGTATTCAGCTATAGCTCCTACGAGCAGTACTTC,CASNEVVFSYSSYEQYF
TRBJ1-1,TRBV9,-,-,TGTGCCAGCAGGAAGGCCCCGACCGCCGGGGGAACTGAAGCTTTCTTT,CASRKAPTAGGTEAFF
TRBJ1-1,TRBV5-1,-,TRBD1,TGCGCCAGCAGCTTGGGTGGTGGGACAGGGGGCACTGAAGCTTTCTTT,CASSLGGGTGGTEAFF
TRBJ2-5,TRBV5-1,-,TRBD1,TGCGCCAGCAGCTTCGTACAGGGGGCTGGTGGGACCCAGTACTTC,CASSFVQGAGGTQYF
TRBJ1-5,TRBV30,few,-,TGTGCCTGGAGTGTACAGGGTACCCAGCCCCAGCATTTT,CAWSVQGTQPQHF
TRBJ2-3,TRBV5-4,-,-,TGTGCCAGCAAGTTCGGCAGGGGGGTCACAGATACGCAGTATTTT,CASKFGRGVTDTQYF
TRBJ2-5,TRBV6-2/TRBV6-3,-,TRBD1,TGTGCCAGCAGCAACAGGGGGCGGGAGTCCCAGTACTTC,CASSNRGRESQYF
TRBJ1-4,TRBV2,-,TRBD1,TGTGCCAGCAGTAGTCACAGGGACAGGGGTGCGGAAGTTAATGAAAAACTGTTTTTT,CASSSHRDRGAEVNEKLFF
TRBJ1-5,TRBV19,-,-,TGTGCCAGTAGCCCGGGGGTAGATGGCAATCAGCCCCAGCATTTT,CASSPGVDGNQPQHF
TRBJ2-5,TRBV30,-,-,TGTGCCTGGAGTGTCGTCGGGATAGGGGAGACCCAGTACTTC,CAWSVVGIGETQYF
TRBJ1-2,TRBV12-2,-,-,TGTGCAAGTCGCTTGGCACAGGGAGCTAACTATGGCTACACCTTC,CASRLAQGANYGYTF
TRBJ2-7,TRBV30,-,TRBD1,TGTGCCTGGTCAGGGGGAAGAAGCGAGCAGTACTTC,CAWSGGRSEQYF
TRBJ2-2,TRBV23-1,-,TRBD1,TGCGCCAGCAGTCGTCCGGGACAGGGGCCCGGGGAGCTGTTTTTT,CASSRPGQGPGELFF
TRBJ1-2,TRBV27,-,-,TGTGCCAGCAGTTTATCGGGGGGGCTCGGCTACACCTTC,CASSLSGGLGYTF
TRBJ2-7,TRBV6-5,-,-,TGTGCCAGCAGTTATGGACGAGCAGGGTCGGACGAGCAGTACTTC,CASSYGRAGSDEQYF
TRBJ2-1,TRBV5-4,-,TRBD2,TGTGCCAGCAGCGGGGGACTAGCGGACAATGAGCAGTTCTTC,CASSGGLADNEQFF
TRBJ1-1,TRBV5-4,-,-,TGTGCCAGCAGCTTGGACAGCAGAACTGAAGCTTTCTTT,CASSLDSRTEAFF
TRBJ2-3,TRBV25-1,-,TRBD1,TGTGCCAGCAGACAGGGGAGCACAGATACGCAGTATTTT,CASRQGSTDTQYF